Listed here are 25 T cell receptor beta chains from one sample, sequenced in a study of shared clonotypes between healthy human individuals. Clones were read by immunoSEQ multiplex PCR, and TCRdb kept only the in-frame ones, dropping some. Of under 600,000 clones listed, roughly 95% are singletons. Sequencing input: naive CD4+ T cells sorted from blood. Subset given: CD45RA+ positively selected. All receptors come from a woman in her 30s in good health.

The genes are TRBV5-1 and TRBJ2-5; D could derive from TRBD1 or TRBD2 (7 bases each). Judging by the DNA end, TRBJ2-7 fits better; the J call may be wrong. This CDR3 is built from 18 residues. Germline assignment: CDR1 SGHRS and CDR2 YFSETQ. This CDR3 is CASSLVRQGGGDGYEQYF. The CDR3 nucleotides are TGCGCCAGCAGCTTGGTAAGACAGGGAGGGGGAGACGGATACGAGCAGTACTTC.

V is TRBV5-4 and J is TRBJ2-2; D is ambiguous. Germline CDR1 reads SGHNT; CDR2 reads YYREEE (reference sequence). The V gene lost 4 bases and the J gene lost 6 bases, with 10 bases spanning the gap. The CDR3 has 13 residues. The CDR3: CASSVDRAGELFF. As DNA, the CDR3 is TGTGCCAGCAGCGTGGACCGGGCCGGGGAGCTGTTTTTT.

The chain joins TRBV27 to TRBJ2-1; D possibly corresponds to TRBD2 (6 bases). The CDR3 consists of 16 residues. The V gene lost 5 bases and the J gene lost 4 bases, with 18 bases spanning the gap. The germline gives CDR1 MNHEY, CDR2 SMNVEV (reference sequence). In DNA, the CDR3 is TGTGCCAGCAGTACCGCTTCAGCGGGTTTATACAATGAGCAGTTCTTC. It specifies CASSTASAGLYNEQFF.

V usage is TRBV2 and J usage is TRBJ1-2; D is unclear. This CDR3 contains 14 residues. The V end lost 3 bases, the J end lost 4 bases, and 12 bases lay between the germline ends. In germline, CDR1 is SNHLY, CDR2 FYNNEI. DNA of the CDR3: TGTGCCAGCAGTGAGGTAACAGTCAGCTATGGCTACACCTTC. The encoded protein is CASSEVTVSYGYTF.

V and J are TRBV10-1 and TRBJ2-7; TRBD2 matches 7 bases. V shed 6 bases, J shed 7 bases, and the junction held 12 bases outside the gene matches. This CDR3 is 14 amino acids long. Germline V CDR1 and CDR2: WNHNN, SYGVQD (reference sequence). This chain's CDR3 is CASRPGGSVGEQYF. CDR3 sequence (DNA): TGCGCCAGCAGACCCGGGGGGTCAGTGGGGGAGCAGTACTTC.

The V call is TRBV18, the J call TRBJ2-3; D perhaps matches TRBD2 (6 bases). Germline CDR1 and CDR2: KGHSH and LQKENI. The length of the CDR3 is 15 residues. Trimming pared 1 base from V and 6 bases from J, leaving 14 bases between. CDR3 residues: CASSPRGGTYDTQYF. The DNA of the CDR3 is TGTGCCAGCTCACCACGTGGGGGGACGTATGATACGCAGTATTTT.

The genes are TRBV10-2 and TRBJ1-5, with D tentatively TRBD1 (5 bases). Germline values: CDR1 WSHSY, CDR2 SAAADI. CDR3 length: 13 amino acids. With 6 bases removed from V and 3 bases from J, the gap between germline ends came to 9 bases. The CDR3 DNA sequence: TGCGCCAGCAGGGGGACGGACAATCAGCCCCAGCATTTT. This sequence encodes CASRGTDNQPQHF.

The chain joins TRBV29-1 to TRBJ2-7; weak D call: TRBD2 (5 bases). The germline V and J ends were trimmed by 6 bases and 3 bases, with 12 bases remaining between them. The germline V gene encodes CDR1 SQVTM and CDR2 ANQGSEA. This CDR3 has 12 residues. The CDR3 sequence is CSVAGLHYEQYF. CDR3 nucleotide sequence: TGCAGCGTGGCGGGCCTCCACTACGAGCAGTACTTC.

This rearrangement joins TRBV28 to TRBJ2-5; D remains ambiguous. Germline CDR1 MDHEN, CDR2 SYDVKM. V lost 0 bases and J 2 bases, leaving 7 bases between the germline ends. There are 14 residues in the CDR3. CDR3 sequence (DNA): TGTGCCAGCAGTTTATGGGAGAGGCAAGAGACCCAGTACTTC. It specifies CASSLWERQETQYF.

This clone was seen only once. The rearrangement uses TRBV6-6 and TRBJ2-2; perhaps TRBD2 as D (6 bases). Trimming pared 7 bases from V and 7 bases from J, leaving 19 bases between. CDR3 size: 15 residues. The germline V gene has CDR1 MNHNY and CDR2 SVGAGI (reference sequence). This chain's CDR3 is CASTLRREGGGELFF. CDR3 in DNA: TGTGCCAGCACTTTAAGGCGGGAAGGAGGCGGGGAGCTGTTTTTT.

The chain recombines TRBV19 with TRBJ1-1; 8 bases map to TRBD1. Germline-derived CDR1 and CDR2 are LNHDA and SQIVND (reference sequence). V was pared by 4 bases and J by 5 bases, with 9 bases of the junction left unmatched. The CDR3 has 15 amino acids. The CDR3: CASSNPGGAGTEAFF. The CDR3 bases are TGTGCCAGTAGTAACCCAGGGGGCGCGGGGACTGAAGCTTTCTTT.

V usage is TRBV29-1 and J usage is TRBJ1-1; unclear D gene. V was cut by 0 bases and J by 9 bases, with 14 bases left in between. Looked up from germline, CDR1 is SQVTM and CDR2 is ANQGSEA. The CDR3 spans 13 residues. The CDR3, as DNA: TGCAGCGTTGAAGACGCCAGAAAATTGAAAGCTTTCTTT. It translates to CSVEDARKLKAFF.

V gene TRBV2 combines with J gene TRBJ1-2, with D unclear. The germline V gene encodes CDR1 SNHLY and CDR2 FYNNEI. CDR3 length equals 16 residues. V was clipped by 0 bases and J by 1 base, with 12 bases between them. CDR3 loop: CASSEALGRLNYGYTF. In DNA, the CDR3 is TGTGCCAGCAGTGAAGCGCTTGGGCGTCTTAACTATGGCTACACCTTC.

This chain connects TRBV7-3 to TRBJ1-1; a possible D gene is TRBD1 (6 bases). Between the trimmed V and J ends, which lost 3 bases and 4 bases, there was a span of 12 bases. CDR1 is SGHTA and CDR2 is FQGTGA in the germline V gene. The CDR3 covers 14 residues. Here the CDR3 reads CASSLTGAFTEAFF. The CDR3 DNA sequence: TGTGCCAGCAGCTTGACAGGTGCTTTCACTGAAGCTTTCTTT.

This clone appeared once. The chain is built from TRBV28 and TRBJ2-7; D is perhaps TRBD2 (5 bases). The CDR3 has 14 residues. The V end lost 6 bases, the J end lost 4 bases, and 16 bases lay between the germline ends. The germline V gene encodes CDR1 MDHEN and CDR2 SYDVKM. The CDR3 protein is CASRRNGVNYEQYF. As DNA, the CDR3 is TGTGCCAGCAGACGGAACGGGGTGAATTACGAGCAGTACTTC.

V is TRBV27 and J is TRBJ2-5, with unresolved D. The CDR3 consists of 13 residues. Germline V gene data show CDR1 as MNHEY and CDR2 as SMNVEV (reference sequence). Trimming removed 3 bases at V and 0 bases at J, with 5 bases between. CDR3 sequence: CASSFSYQETQYF. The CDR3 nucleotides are TGTGCCAGCAGTTTTTCGTACCAAGAGACCCAGTACTTC.

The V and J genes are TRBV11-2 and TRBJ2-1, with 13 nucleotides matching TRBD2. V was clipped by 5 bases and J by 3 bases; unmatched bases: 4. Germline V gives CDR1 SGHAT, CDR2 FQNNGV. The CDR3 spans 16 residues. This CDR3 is CASSTSGRAFYNEQFF. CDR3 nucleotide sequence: TGTGCCAGCAGCACTAGCGGGAGGGCCTTCTACAATGAGCAGTTCTTC.

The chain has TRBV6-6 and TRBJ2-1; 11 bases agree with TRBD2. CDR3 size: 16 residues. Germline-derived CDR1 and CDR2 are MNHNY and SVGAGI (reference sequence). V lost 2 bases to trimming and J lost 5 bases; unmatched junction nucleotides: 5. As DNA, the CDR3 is TGTGCCAGCAGTTACACCGGGACTAGCGGAAACAATGAGCAGTTCTTC. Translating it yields CASSYTGTSGNNEQFF.

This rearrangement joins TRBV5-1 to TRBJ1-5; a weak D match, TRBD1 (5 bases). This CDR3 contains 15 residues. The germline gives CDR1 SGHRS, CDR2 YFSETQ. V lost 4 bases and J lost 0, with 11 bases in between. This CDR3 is CASSPDTFSNQPQHF. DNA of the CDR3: TGCGCCAGCAGCCCGGACACCTTTAGCAATCAGCCCCAGCATTTT.

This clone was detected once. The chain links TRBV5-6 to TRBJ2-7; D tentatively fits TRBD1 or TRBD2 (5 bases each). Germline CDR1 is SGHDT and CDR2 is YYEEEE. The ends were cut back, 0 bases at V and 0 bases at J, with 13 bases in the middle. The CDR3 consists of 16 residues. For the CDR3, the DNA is TGTGCCAGCAGCTTGGCCGCTATAGGGACCTCCTACGAGCAGTACTTC. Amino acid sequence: CASSLAAIGTSYEQYF.

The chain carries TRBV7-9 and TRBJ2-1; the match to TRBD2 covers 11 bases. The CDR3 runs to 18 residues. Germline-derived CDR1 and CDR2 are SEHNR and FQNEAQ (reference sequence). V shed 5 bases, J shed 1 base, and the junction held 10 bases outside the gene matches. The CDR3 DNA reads TGTGCCAGCAGCGCTTTGGGAACTAGCGGGAGTTCCTACAATGAGCAGTTCTTC. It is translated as CASSALGTSGSSYNEQFF.

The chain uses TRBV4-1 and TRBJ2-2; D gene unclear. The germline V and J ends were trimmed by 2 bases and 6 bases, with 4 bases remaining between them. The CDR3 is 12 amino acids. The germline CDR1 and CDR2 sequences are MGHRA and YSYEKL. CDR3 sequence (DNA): TGCGCCAGCAGCCAAAGGTCCGGGGAGCTGTTTTTT. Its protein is CASSQRSGELFF.

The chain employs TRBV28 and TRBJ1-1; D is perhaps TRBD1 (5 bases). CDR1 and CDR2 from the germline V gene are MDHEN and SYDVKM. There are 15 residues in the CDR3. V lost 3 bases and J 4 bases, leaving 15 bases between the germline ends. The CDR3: CASSFSPGVGTEAFF. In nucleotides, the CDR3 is TGTGCCAGCAGTTTTTCACCGGGGGTCGGCACTGAAGCTTTCTTT.

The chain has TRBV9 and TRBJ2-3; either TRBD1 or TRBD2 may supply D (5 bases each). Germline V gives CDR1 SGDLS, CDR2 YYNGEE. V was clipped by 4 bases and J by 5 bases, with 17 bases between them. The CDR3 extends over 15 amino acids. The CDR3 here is CASSTGRSSIDTQYF. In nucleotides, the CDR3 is TGTGCCAGCAGCACGGGGCGCTCCTCGATAGATACGCAGTATTTT.

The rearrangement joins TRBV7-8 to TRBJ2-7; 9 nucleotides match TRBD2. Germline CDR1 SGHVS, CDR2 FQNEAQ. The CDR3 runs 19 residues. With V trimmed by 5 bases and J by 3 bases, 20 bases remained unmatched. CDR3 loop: CASSIRLAVDEGFYYEQYF. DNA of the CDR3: TGTGCCAGCAGCATCAGACTAGCGGTAGATGAGGGGTTCTACTACGAGCAGTACTTC.